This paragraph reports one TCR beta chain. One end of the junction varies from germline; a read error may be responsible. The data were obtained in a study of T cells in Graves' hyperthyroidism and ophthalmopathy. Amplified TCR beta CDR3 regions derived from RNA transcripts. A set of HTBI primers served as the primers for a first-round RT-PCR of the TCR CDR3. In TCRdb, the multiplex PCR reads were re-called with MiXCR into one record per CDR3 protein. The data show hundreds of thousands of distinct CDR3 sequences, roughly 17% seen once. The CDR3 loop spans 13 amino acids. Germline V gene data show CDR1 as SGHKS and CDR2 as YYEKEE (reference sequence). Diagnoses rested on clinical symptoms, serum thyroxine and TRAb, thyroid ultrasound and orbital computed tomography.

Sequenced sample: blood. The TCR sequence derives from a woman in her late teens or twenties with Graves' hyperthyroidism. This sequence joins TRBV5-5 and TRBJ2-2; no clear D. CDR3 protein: CAGSFWNTGELFF. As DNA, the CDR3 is TGTGCCGGCAGTTTCTGGAACACCGGGGAGCTGTTTTTT.